This T cell receptor (beta chain) originates from a study of T cell changes during pregnancy in multiple sclerosis. After removal of 2 bases from V and 3 bases from J, the junction contained 10 bases not matched to a gene. The CDR3 is 17 residues long. Germline V gene lookup returns CDR1 SNHLY and CDR2 FYNNEI. This table comes from immunoSEQ multiplex PCR, and its TCRdb copy is limited to in-frame clones, with some not included. The sample has 40,000 to 45,000 clones, 92% seen once; the top ten hold approximately 0.5%. The sequence was obtained from a female donor with multiple sclerosis, enrolled in a pregnancy study. The chain joins TRBV2 to TRBJ2-7; 10 nucleotides match TRBD2. The specimen comprised CD4+ T cells from peripheral blood mononuclear cells, sampled in the third trimester of pregnancy. CDR3 DNA: TGTGCCAGCAGTGAAAGACTAGCGGGCAGACGGCTCTACGAGCAGTACTTC. Translation gives CASSERLAGRRLYEQYF.